This entry lists 20 T cell receptor beta chains sequenced from one sample in a study of blood T cell repertoires in COVID-19. Profiling relied on immunoSEQ multiplex PCR, and the TCRdb table lists in-frame clones only, not all of them. The sample carries 200,000 to 250,000 clones, 86% recorded once. Source material: PBMCs or T cells enriched from blood (not recorded which). All receptors come from a woman in her thirties or forties with acute COVID-19.

In its sample, this clone was seen a few times. V usage is TRBV7-2 and J usage is TRBJ1-2; 9 bases agree with TRBD1. V dropped 5 bases and J dropped 4; count of bases not matched to a gene: 8. This CDR3 has 15 amino acids. Per germline, CDR1 SGHTA and CDR2 FQGNSA. The CDR3 loop is CASSPTGQGTYGYTF. For the CDR3, the DNA is TGTGCCAGCAGCCCTACCGGACAGGGGACCTATGGCTACACCTTC.

This clone has just a few counts. The chain is built from TRBV18 and TRBJ2-7, with D possibly TRBD1 on 6 matching bases. The CDR3 consists of 13 residues. The V gene lost 3 bases and the J gene lost 6 bases, with 12 bases spanning the gap. The V gene's germline CDR1 is KGHSH and CDR2 LQKENI. The CDR3 loop is CASSPGGHREQYF. Written as DNA, the CDR3 is TGTGCCAGCTCACCTGGGGGACACCGCGAGCAGTACTTC.

In its sample, this clone is medium-sized. V gene TRBV27 combines with J gene TRBJ1-2; D gene uncertain. The length of the CDR3 is 12 residues. The V and J ends lost 8 bases and 4 bases respectively, with 11 bases between them. Per germline, CDR1 MNHEY and CDR2 SMNVEV (reference sequence). CDR3 nucleotide sequence: TGTGCCAGCGGAGCCTCTGCCTATGGCTACACCTTC. Translation gives CASGASAYGYTF.

This clone has more than one count but fewer than ten. V and J are TRBV4-1 and TRBJ1-1; D gene ambiguous. V was clipped by 1 base and J by 1 base, with 7 bases between them. Germline V lookup: CDR1 MGHRA, CDR2 YSYEKL. The CDR3 covers 14 residues. This chain's CDR3 is CASSQVTANTEAFF. In nucleotides, the CDR3 is TGCGCCAGCAGCCAAGTTACAGCGAACACTGAAGCTTTCTTT.

V and J are TRBV6-5 and TRBJ2-5, with 7 nucleotides matching TRBD2. The V gene end was trimmed by 6 bases and the J gene end by 5 bases; junction bases not matched to a gene: 9. Germline CDR1 and CDR2: MNHEY and SVGAGI. The CDR3 has 14 amino acids. CDR3 in amino acids: CASRATSVRETQYF. Here the CDR3 DNA reads TGTGCCAGCAGGGCCACTAGCGTCCGGGAGACCCAGTACTTC.

J is TRBJ1-4 and V is TRBV9; weak D call: TRBD1 (5 bases). Trimming stripped 0 bases from V and 0 bases from J, with 6 bases between. This CDR3 has 15 residues. Germline-derived CDR1 and CDR2 are SGDLS and YYNGEE. The CDR3 coding sequence is TGTGCCAGCAGCGTAGGGACATCAACTAATGAAAAACTGTTTTTT. It translates to CASSVGTSTNEKLFF.

This clone was recorded once. The rearrangement joins TRBV10-3 to TRBJ1-2, with D perhaps matching TRBD1 (5 bases). Germline V gene data show CDR1 as ENHRY and CDR2 as SYGVKD. The CDR3 covers 15 residues. V lost 4 bases and J lost 2, with 14 bases in between. The CDR3 nucleotides read TGTGCCATCAGTGGATCCATTGGGGGGAACTATGGCTACACCTTC. Translation: CAISGSIGGNYGYTF.

The chain uses TRBV3-1 (or the pseudogene TRBV3-2) and TRBJ1-1; weak D call: TRBD1 (5 bases). The V and J ends lost 5 bases and 0 bases respectively, with 13 bases between them. Germline lookup yields CDR1 LGHDT and CDR2 YNNKEL (reference sequence). The CDR3 spans 15 residues. In nucleotides, the CDR3 is TGTGCCAGCAGCGGGCGGGGACGGATGAACACTGAAGCTTTCTTT. The encoded protein is CASSGRGRMNTEAFF.

V and J are TRBV27 and TRBJ1-2; 10 positions agree with TRBD1. The germline CDR1 and CDR2 sequences are MNHEY and SMNVEV (reference sequence). The V and J ends lost 6 bases and 6 bases, in that order; junction bases with no gene match: 7. This CDR3 is 14 amino acids long. The CDR3 bases are TGTGCCAGCAGAGGGACAGGGGAAAGACATGGCTACACCTTC. Translating it yields CASRGTGERHGYTF.

The rearrangement uses TRBV5-1 and TRBJ1-6; D is possibly TRBD1 (5 bases). Germline lookup yields CDR1 SGHRS and CDR2 YFSETQ. CDR3 length: 14 residues. V was trimmed by 4 bases and J by 6 bases, leaving 11 bases between them. The DNA of the CDR3 is TGCGCCAGCAGCGCGGGGGACCGTAATTCACCCCTCCACTTT. Translated: CASSAGDRNSPLHF.

The chain employs TRBV18 and TRBJ2-7; 7 bases align to TRBD1. Germline V gene lookup returns CDR1 KGHSH and CDR2 LQKENI. This CDR3 is 15 amino acids long. Unmatched junction bases numbered 4, after V lost 2 bases and J lost 0 bases. DNA for the CDR3: TGTGCCAGCTCACCAAGTCGGGACAGCTCCTACGAGCAGTACGTC. Its protein product is CASSPSRDSSYEQYV.

This chain connects TRBV7-2 to TRBJ1-2; D is unresolved. Trimming stripped 2 bases from V and 6 bases from J, with 10 bases between. CDR1 is SGHTA and CDR2 is FQGNSA in the germline V gene. This CDR3 spans 13 amino acids. The CDR3 protein is CASSLPRPDGYTF. The CDR3 DNA is TGTGCCAGCAGCTTACCCCGTCCGGATGGCTACACCTTC.

The chain has TRBV2 and TRBJ2-3, with D possibly being TRBD2 (5 bases). The CDR3 spans 13 residues. V was shortened by 6 bases and J by 4 bases, with 11 bases between the two germline ends. Germline CDR1 and CDR2: SNHLY and FYNNEI. The CDR3 here is CASRGSGSDTQYF. For the CDR3, the DNA is TGTGCCAGCAGGGGGTCGGGGTCAGATACGCAGTATTTT.

The chain has TRBV18 and TRBJ1-2, with D unresolved. V gave up 0 bases and J gave up 8 bases, with 13 bases separating them. Germline V CDR1 and CDR2: KGHSH, LQKENI. The length of the CDR3 is 14 residues. The DNA of the CDR3 is TGTGCCAGCTCACCACCTAGCAGTACCGTCGGCTACACCTTC. Its protein product is CASSPPSSTVGYTF.

The chain is built from TRBV7-9 and TRBJ1-1; D may be TRBD1 (6 bases). V dropped 7 bases and J dropped 4 bases, with 13 bases sitting between them. In germline, CDR1 is SEHNR, CDR2 FQNEAQ (reference sequence). The CDR3 consists of 13 residues. CDR3 sequence reads: CASIQGYGTEAFF. The CDR3 DNA is TGTGCCAGCATTCAGGGGTATGGCACTGAAGCTTTCTTT.

The J gene is TRBJ1-1, the V gene TRBV7-9, with a tentative D call TRBD1 (6 bases). The CDR3 loop spans 12 amino acids. The germline CDR1 and CDR2 sequences are SEHNR and FQNEAQ (reference sequence). Written as DNA, the CDR3 is TGTGCGGGGAGCAGGGGGAACACTGAAGCTTTCTTT. It specifies CAGSRGNTEAFF.

This clone has just a few counts. The genes are TRBV5-1 and TRBJ1-1; the D gene is possibly TRBD1 (5 bases). The germline V gene encodes CDR1 SGHRS and CDR2 YFSETQ. V was trimmed by 5 bases and J by 1 base, leaving 12 bases between them. There are 14 residues in the CDR3. CDR3 loop: CASSSSRGNTEAFF. Written as DNA, the CDR3 is TGCGCCAGCAGTTCCAGTAGGGGGAACACTGAAGCTTTCTTT.

The J gene is TRBJ2-7, the V gene TRBV27, with 9 nucleotides matching TRBD1. Germline V gene data show CDR1 as MNHEY and CDR2 as SMNVEV (reference sequence). CDR3 size: 19 residues. The J segment lost 3 bases and the V segment lost 3 bases, leaving 18 bases of the junction unmatched. The CDR3 nucleotides read TGTGCCAGCAGTTTTCAAACCGGGACAGGGACGGGAAGAAGCTACGAGCAGTACGTC. This translates into CASSFQTGTGTGRSYEQYV.

V is TRBV7-8 and J is TRBJ1-4, with TRBD1 as a possible D gene (5 bases). V gave up 5 bases and J gave up 0 bases, with 13 bases separating them. The CDR3 loop spans 16 amino acids. Germline CDR1 is SGHVS and CDR2 is FQNEAQ. CDR3 in DNA: TGTGCCAGCAGCCCTAAACGGGGGACAACTAATGAAAAACTGTTTTTT. This translates into CASSPKRGTTNEKLFF. The variable domain in full, completed from reference TRBV7-8 and TRBJ1-4, reads GAGVSQSPRYKVAKRGQDVALRCDPISGHVSLFWYQQALGQGPEFLTYFQNEAQLDKSGLPSDRFFAERPEGSVSTLKIQRTQQEDSAVYLCASSPKRGTTNEKLFFGSGTQLSVL.

The count of this clone is one. This sequence joins TRBV14 and TRBJ1-1, with no clear D. CDR1 is SGHDN, CDR2 FVKESK, per germline. Trimming left V 0 bases short and J 0 bases short, with 8 bases between. The CDR3 has 15 amino acids. DNA of the CDR3: TGTGCCAGCAGCCAAGATGTTGCGGTGAACACTGAAGCTTTCTTT. This encodes CASSQDVAVNTEAFF.